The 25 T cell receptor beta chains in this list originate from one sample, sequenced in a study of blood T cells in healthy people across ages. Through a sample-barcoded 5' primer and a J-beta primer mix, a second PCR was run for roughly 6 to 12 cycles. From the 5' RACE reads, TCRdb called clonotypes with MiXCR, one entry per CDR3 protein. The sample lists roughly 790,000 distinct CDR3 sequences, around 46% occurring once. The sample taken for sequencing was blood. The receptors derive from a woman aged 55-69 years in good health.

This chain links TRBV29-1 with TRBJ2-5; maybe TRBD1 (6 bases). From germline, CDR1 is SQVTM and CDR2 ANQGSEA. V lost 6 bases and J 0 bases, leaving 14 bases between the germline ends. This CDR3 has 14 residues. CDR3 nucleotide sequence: TGCAGCGTCCGCCCCGGACAGAACCAAGAGACCCAGTACTTC. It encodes CSVRPGQNQETQYF.

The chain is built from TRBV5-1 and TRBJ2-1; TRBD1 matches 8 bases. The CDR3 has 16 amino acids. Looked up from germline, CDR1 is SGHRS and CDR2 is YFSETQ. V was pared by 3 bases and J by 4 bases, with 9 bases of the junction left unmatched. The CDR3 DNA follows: TGCGCCAGCAGCTCGGGCCCCCAGGGGGCATACAATGAGCAGTTCTTC. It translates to CASSSGPQGAYNEQFF.

The CDR3 region has the DNA TGTGCCAGCAGCTTAGGGGGACAGGGGGCTGGGAACATTCAGTACTTC. It codes for CASSLGGQGAGNIQYF. The J gene is TRBJ2-4, the V gene TRBV7-2; 12 bases are a match to TRBD1. The germline V gene encodes CDR1 SGHTA and CDR2 FQGNSA. CDR3 length equals 16 residues. The V and J ends lost 1 base and 7 bases, in that order; junction bases with no gene match: 5.

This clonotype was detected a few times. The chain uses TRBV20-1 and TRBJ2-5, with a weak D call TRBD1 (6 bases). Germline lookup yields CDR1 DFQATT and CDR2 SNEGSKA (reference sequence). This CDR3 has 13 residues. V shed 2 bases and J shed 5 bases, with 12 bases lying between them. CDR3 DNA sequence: TGCAGTGCTAGAAGGGGGATGTCGGAGACCCAGTACTTC. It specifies CSARRGMSETQYF.

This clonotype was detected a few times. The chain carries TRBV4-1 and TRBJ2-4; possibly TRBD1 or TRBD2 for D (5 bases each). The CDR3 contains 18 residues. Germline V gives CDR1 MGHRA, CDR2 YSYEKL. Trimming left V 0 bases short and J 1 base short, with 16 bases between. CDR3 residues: CASSQDVEGGAAKNIQYF. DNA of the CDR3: TGCGCCAGCAGCCAAGATGTAGAGGGTGGGGCGGCCAAAAACATTCAGTACTTC.

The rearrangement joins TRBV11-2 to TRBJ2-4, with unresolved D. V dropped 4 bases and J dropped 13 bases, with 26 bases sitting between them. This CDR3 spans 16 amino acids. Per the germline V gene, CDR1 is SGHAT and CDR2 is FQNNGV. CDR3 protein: CASSSRASAQYNEQYF. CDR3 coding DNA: TGTGCCAGCAGCTCCCGCGCCTCAGCCCAGTACAATGAGCAGTACTTC.

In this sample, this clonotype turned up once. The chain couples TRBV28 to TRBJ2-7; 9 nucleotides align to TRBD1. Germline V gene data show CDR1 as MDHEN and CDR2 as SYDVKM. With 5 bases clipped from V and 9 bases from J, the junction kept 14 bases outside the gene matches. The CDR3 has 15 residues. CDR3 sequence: CASSPPGTGSPRQYF. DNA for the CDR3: TGTGCCAGCAGTCCCCCCGGGACAGGGTCCCCCCGGCAGTACTTC.

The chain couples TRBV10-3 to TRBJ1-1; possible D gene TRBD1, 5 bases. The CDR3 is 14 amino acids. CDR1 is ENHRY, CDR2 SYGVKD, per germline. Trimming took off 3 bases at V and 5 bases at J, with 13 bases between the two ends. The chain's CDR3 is CAISDTRERTEAFF. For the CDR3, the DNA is TGTGCCATCAGTGATACCAGGGAGAGGACTGAAGCTTTCTTT.

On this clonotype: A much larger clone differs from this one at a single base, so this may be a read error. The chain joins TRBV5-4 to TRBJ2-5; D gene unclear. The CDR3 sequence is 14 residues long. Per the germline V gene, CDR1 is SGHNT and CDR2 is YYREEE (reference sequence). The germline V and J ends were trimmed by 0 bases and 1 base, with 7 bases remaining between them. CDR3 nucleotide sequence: TGTGCCAGCAGCTTGGAAGTAGGCCAAGAGACCCAGTACTTC. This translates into CASSLEVGQETQYF.

CDR3 region: CATSRDLPISTDTQYF. CDR3 sequence (DNA): TGTGCCACCAGCAGAGATCTGCCTATCAGCACAGATACGCAGTATTTT. The V call is TRBV15, the J call TRBJ2-3; no clear D gene. Trimming shortened V by 0 bases and J by 0 bases, and 10 bases separated the two germline ends. The germline CDR1 and CDR2 sequences are LNHNV and YYDKDF (reference sequence). The CDR3 runs to 16 residues. Complete variable domain (other parts from reference TRBV15 and TRBJ2-3): DAMVIQNPRYQVTQFGKPVTLSCSQTLNHNVMYWYQQKSSQAPKLLFHYYDKDFNNEADTPDNFQSRRPNTSFCFLDIRSPGLGDTAMYLCATSRDLPISTDTQYFGPGTRLTVL.

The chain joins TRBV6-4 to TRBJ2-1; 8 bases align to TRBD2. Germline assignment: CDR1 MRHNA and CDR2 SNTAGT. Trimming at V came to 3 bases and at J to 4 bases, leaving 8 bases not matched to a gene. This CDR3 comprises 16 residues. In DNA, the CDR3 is TGTGCCAGCAGTGAAGGGACTAGTGGATCTTACAATGAGCAGTTCTTC. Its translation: CASSEGTSGSYNEQFF.

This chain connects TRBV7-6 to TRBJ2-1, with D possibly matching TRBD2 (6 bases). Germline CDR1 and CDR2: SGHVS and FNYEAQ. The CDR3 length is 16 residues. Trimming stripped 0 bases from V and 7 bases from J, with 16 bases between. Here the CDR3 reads CASSLAGGGRTNEQFF. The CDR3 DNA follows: TGTGCCAGCAGCTTAGCGGGCGGAGGGCGAACTAATGAGCAGTTCTTC. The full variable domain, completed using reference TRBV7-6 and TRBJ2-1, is GAGVSQSPRYKVTKRGQDVALRCDPISGHVSLYWYRQALGQGPEFLTYFNYEAQQDKSGLPNDRFSAERPEGSISTLTIQRTEQRDSAMYRCASSLAGGGRTNEQFFGPGTRLTVL.

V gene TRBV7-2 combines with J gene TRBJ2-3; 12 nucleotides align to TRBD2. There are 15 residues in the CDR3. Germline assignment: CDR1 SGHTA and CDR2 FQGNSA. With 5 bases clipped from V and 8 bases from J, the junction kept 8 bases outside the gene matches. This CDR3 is CASSTGLAGSGTQYF. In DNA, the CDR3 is TGTGCCAGCAGCACGGGACTAGCGGGTTCGGGTACGCAGTATTTT.

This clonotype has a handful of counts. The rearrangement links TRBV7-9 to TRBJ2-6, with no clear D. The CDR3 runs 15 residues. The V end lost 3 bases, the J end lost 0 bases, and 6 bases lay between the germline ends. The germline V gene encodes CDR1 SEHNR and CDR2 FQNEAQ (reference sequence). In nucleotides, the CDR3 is TGTGCCAGCAGCTTCACCTCCTCTGGGGCCAACGTCCTGACTTTC. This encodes CASSFTSSGANVLTF.

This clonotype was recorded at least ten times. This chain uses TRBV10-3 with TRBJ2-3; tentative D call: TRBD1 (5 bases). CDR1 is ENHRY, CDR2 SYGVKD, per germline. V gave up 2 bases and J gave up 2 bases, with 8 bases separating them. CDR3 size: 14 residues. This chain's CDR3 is CAISEVRDTDTQYF. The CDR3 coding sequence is TGTGCCATCAGTGAGGTCAGGGACACAGATACGCAGTATTTT.

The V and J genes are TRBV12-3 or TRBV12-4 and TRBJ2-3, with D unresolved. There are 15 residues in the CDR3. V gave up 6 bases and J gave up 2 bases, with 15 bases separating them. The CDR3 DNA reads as TGTGCCAGCAGCACCTCGGGCAGAAACACAGATACGCAGTATTTT. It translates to CASSTSGRNTDTQYF.

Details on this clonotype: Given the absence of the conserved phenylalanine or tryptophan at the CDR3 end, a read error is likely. CDR3 nucleotide sequence: TGTGCCAGCAGCTTGGCGACAGGGTACACCGGGGAGCTGTTTTTA. Amino acid sequence: CASSLATGYTGELFL. The chain joins TRBV7-8 to TRBJ2-2, with 7 bases lining up with TRBD1. Germline V gene data show CDR1 as SGHVS and CDR2 as FQNEAQ. Trimming took 3 bases from V and 3 from J; bases not matched to a gene: 4. The CDR3 spans 15 residues.

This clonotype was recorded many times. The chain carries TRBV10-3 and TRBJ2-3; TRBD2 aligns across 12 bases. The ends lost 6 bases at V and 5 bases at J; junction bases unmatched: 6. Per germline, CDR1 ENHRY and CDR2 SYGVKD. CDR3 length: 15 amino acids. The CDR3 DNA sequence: TGTGCCATCAGCGAACTAGCGGGGGGCCGAGATACGCAGTATTTT. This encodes CAISELAGGRDTQYF.

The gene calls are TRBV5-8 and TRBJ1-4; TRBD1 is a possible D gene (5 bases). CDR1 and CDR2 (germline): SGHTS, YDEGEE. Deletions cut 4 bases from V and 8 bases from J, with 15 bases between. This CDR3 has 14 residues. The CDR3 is CASSSTGAGEKLFF. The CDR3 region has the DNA TGTGCCAGCAGCAGCACCGGGGCCGGGGAAAAACTGTTTTTT.

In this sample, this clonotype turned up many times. As DNA, the CDR3 is TGTGCCAGCAGCCAGGGGACTAGTGGCAATGAGCAGTACTTC. It codes for CASSQGTSGNEQYF. The chain joins TRBV3-1 to TRBJ2-5; TRBD2 aligns across 8 bases. The germline CDR1 and CDR2 sequences are LGHDT and YNNKEL (reference sequence). The CDR3 consists of 14 residues. After removal of 3 bases from V and 11 bases from J, the junction contained 11 bases not matched to a gene.

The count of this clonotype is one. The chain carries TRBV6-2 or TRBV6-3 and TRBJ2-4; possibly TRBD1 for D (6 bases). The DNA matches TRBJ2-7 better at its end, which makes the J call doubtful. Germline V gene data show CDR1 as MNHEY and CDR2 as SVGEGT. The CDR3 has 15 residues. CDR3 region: CASNTPGQNSYEQYF. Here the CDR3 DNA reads TGTGCCAGCAATACTCCGGGACAAAACTCCTACGAGCAGTACTTC.

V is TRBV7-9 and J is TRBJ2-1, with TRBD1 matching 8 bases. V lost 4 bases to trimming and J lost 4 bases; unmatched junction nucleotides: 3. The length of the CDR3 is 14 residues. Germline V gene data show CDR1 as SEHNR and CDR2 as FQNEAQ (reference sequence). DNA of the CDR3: TGTGCCAGCAGCTGTCAGGGGGCTTACAATGAGCAGTTCTTC. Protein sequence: CASSCQGAYNEQFF.

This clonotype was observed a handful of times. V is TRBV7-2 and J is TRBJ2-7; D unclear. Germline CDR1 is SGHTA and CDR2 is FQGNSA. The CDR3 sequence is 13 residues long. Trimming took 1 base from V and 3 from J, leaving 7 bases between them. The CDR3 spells CASSLVGFYEQYF. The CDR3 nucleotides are TGTGCCAGCAGCTTAGTGGGGTTCTACGAGCAGTACTTC.

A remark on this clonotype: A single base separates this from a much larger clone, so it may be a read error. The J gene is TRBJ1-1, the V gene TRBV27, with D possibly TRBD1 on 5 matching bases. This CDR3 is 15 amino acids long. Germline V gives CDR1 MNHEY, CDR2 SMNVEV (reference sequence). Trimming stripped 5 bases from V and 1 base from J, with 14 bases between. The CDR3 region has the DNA TGTGCCAGCAGTCAGGGATCGTCGAGGAACACTGAAGCTTTCTTT. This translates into CASSQGSSRNTEAFF.

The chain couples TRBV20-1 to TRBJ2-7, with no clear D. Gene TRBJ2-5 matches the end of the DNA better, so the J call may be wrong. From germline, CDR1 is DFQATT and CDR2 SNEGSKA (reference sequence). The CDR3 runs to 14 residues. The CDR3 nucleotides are TGCAGTGCTAGATCGCCAGTAGGGCGTGAGACCCAGTACTTC. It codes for CSARSPVGRETQYF.